The 18 T cell receptor beta chains below were found in one sample sequenced in a study of CD8 T cells in Susac syndrome. Reverse transcription used roughly 0.5 to 1 ug RNA and random hexamers. TCRdb used MiXCR to reprocess the immunoSEQ multiplex PCR reads, holding one entry per CDR3 protein. The sample consists of about 300,000 distinct CDR3 sequences, just over 90% of them appearing once. The material sequenced was CD4+ T cells from PBMCs. The origin of the receptors is a human donor with multiple sclerosis.

This clonotype appeared a single time. The gene calls are TRBV12-3 or TRBV12-4 and TRBJ1-2, with TRBD1 identical over 9 bases. V lost 5 bases and J lost 9; bases outside the gene matches: 4. The CDR3 consists of 12 residues. The CDR3, as DNA: TGTGCCAGCAGTGTCGGACAGGGGAGCTACACCTTC. Residues: CASSVGQGSYTF.

The V gene is TRBV29-1, the J gene TRBJ2-3; a possible D gene is TRBD1 (6 bases). Germline V lookup: CDR1 SQVTM, CDR2 ANQGSEA. The CDR3 has 13 amino acids. The CDR3 loop reads CTASRGFTDTQYF. The CDR3 DNA reads TGCACCGCCTCAAGGGGGTTCACAGATACGCAGTATTTT.

The J gene is TRBJ2-5, the V gene TRBV18, with TRBD1 as a possible D gene (6 bases). CDR1 KGHSH and CDR2 LQKENI come from the germline V gene. The CDR3 length is 14 residues. V lost 3 bases and J 2 bases, leaving 10 bases between the germline ends. In DNA, the CDR3 is TGTGCCAGCTCACCGGGACATCTTCAAGAGACCCAGTACTTC. Translating it yields CASSPGHLQETQYF.

J is TRBJ1-3 and V is TRBV20-1; D might be TRBD1 (5 bases). CDR3 size: 13 residues. The germline V gene has CDR1 DFQATT and CDR2 SNEGSKA (reference sequence). Deletions cut 5 bases from V and 3 bases from J, with 11 bases between. CDR3 sequence reads: CSAPGQGGNTIYF. CDR3 bases: TGCAGTGCTCCCGGGCAGGGTGGAAACACCATATATTTT.

V and J are TRBV20-1 and TRBJ2-7; D uncertain. The CDR3 sequence is 12 residues long. Germline assignment: CDR1 DFQATT and CDR2 SNEGSKA (reference sequence). Trimming left V 6 bases short and J 0 bases short, with 9 bases between. The CDR3 region is CSASVSSYEQYF. As DNA, the CDR3 is TGCAGTGCCAGCGTGAGCTCCTACGAGCAGTACTTC.

V and J are TRBV20-1 and TRBJ2-5, with 8 bases matching TRBD2. Germline V gives CDR1 DFQATT, CDR2 SNEGSKA (reference sequence). The CDR3 contains 13 residues. V was clipped by 3 bases and J by 4 bases; unmatched bases: 4. The CDR3 reads CSASRLAGETQYF. In nucleotides, the CDR3 is TGCAGTGCTAGTCGGCTAGCGGGAGAGACCCAGTACTTC.

V gene TRBV7-2 combines with J gene TRBJ2-5, with 13 nucleotides matching TRBD2. The CDR3 runs to 19 residues. V dropped 1 base and J dropped 1; count of bases not matched to a gene: 9. Looked up from germline, CDR1 is SGHTA and CDR2 is FQGNSA. For the CDR3, the DNA is TGTGCCAGCAGCTTAGTGGGGACTAGCGGGACCCTTTTCCAAGAGACCCAGTACTTC. Translated: CASSLVGTSGTLFQETQYF.

This clonotype showed up just once. V and J are TRBV5-6 and TRBJ2-5; 7 bases line up with TRBD1. Germline loops: CDR1 SGHDT, CDR2 YYEEEE. The CDR3 consists of 17 residues. The trim removed 4 bases at V and 1 base at J, leaving 13 bases unmatched. The CDR3 bases are TGTGCCAGCAGCGGACTCCGGTCGACAGGGACCCAAGAGACCCAGTACTTC. Amino acid sequence: CASSGLRSTGTQETQYF.

The chain links TRBV7-2 to TRBJ1-1, with unresolved D. Germline V gene lookup returns CDR1 SGHTA and CDR2 FQGNSA. The CDR3 length is 14 residues. The ends were cut back, 4 bases at V and 4 bases at J, with 13 bases in the middle. Written as DNA, the CDR3 is TGTGCCAGCAGCTATGAGGGTTCGGGCACTGAAGCTTTCTTT. Protein product: CASSYEGSGTEAFF. Using reference TRBV7-2 and TRBJ1-1 for the parts outside the CDR3, the full variable domain is GAGVSQSPSNKVTEKGKDVELRCDPISGHTALYWYRQSLGQGLEFLIYFQGNSAPDKSGLPSDRFSAERTGGSVSTLTIQRTQQEDSAVYLCASSYEGSGTEAFFGQGTRLTVV.

The chain joins TRBV5-6 to TRBJ2-3; D gene uncertain. Germline V CDR1 and CDR2: SGHDT, YYEEEE. This CDR3 contains 14 residues. Trimming stripped 4 bases from V and 2 bases from J, with 11 bases between. Here the CDR3 reads CASSLRANTDTQYF. The DNA for the CDR3 is TGTGCCAGCAGCCTACGTGCAAACACAGATACGCAGTATTTT. Using reference TRBV5-6 and TRBJ2-3 for the parts outside the CDR3, the full variable domain is DAGVTQSPTHLIKTRGQQVTLRCSPKSGHDTVSWYQQALGQGPQFIFQYYEEEERQRGNFPDRFSGHQFPNYSSELNVNALLLGDSALYLCASSLRANTDTQYFGPGTRLTVL.

V is TRBV7-9 and J is TRBJ2-7; 9 positions match TRBD2. V shed 2 bases, J shed 5 bases, and the junction held 10 bases outside the gene matches. CDR1 and CDR2 from the germline V gene are SEHNR and FQNEAQ (reference sequence). The length of the CDR3 is 16 residues. Here the CDR3 DNA reads TGTGCCAGCAGCTTATCGAGCGGGAGGCTTCGTCACGAGCAGTACTTC. This translates into CASSLSSGRLRHEQYF.

The genes are TRBV2 and TRBJ1-2; TRBD1 matches at 7 bases. The CDR3 is made up of 15 amino acids. Germline V gives CDR1 SNHLY, CDR2 FYNNEI. V lost 6 bases to trimming and J lost 4 bases; unmatched junction nucleotides: 11. This CDR3 reads CASSPQGITIYGYTF. The CDR3 DNA reads as TGTGCCAGCAGCCCACAGGGGATTACCATCTATGGCTACACCTTC.

In DNA, the CDR3 is TGCAGTGCTACCGGCAGCTCCTACAATGAGCAGTTCTTC. As protein: CSATGSSYNEQFF. V gene TRBV20-1 combines with J gene TRBJ2-1; D is uncertain. Trimming pared 4 bases from V and 0 bases from J, leaving 7 bases between. The CDR3 is 13 amino acids. In germline, CDR1 is DFQATT, CDR2 SNEGSKA (reference sequence).

The chain uses TRBV28 and TRBJ2-7; D may be TRBD1 or TRBD2 (5 bases each). This CDR3 comprises 15 residues. Deletions cut 3 bases from V and 2 bases from J, with 14 bases between. CDR1 and CDR2 (germline): MDHEN, SYDVKM. CDR3 sequence (DNA): TGTGCCAGCAGTTTCACCGGGACCCGTGCCTACGAGCAGTACTTC. This encodes CASSFTGTRAYEQYF.

This chain's CDR3 is CAWTPRDLAGYTF. The CDR3 DNA sequence: TGTGCCTGGACCCCCCGGGACCTGGCTGGCTACACCTTC. This chain joins TRBV30 and TRBJ1-2, with D perhaps TRBD1 (5 bases). Trimming took 4 bases from V and 7 from J, leaving 16 bases between them. This CDR3 contains 13 residues. Germline V gene sequence: CDR1 GTSNPN, CDR2 SVGIG (reference sequence).

The rearrangement joins TRBV20-1 to TRBJ2-3; the match to TRBD1 covers 10 bases. Trimming removed 6 bases from V and 1 base from J; junction bases left unmatched: 7. The CDR3 extends over 15 amino acids. Per the germline V gene, CDR1 is DFQATT and CDR2 is SNEGSKA (reference sequence). CDR3 sequence: CSATPGTGGTDTQYF. CDR3 sequence (DNA): TGCAGTGCAACTCCCGGGACAGGGGGCACAGATACGCAGTATTTT.

The CDR3 DNA is TGTGCCACCAGTGGAGCGGGAGGGAGTACAGATACGCAGTATTTT. It encodes CATSGAGGSTDTQYF. The chain recombines TRBV24-1 with TRBJ2-3, with TRBD2 matching over 10 bases. The CDR3 covers 15 residues. The germline gives CDR1 KGHDR, CDR2 SFDVKD. V lost 5 bases, J lost 3 bases, and 4 bases stayed unmatched.

In DNA, the CDR3 is TGCAGTGCTAGTTACGGGGGGAACACCGGGGAGCTGTTTTTT. Its protein product is CSASYGGNTGELFF. The V and J genes are TRBV20-1 and TRBJ2-2, with D perhaps matching TRBD2 (6 bases). The CDR3 covers 14 residues. Germline loops: CDR1 DFQATT, CDR2 SNEGSKA (reference sequence). V was shortened by 3 bases and J by 1 base, with 9 bases between the two germline ends.